The present TCR beta chain was sequenced within a study of blood T cell repertoires in COVID-19. Overall study: Acute and convalescent COVID-19 samples came from the United States, Italy and Spain. PBMCs, B-cell-depleted T cells, or T cells were the source of the cDNA or gDNA that made up the material.

Per the authors' pipeline: Estimation of nucleated cell counts was performed using reference gene primer amplification. TCRdb keeps only in-frame clones here, not all; method: immunoSEQ multiplex PCR. V and J calls and clone size come straight from that table; D and trimming were deduced from the DNA. Seen here are under 80,000 clones, more than 85% observed once, and the top ten hold about 14%. The CDR3 runs to 14 residues. Trimming pared 4 bases from V and 8 bases from J, leaving 17 bases between. From germline, CDR1 is KGHSH and CDR2 LQKENI. The clonotype comes from an older man with active or convalescent COVID-19. V usage is TRBV18 and J usage is TRBJ1-2, with a tentative D call TRBD1 (6 bases). The sample comprised peripheral blood. The CDR3 protein is CASSLGRGSEGYTF. The CDR3 nucleotides are TGTGCCAGCTCACTGGGCAGGGGATCCGAAGGCTACACCTTC.